These 18 T cell receptor beta chains came from one sample sequenced in a study of T-cell reconstitution after alpha-beta-depleted transplantation in children. Construction of the TCRbeta library involved unique molecular identifiers. TCRdb used MiXCR to reprocess the PCR reads, holding one entry per CDR3 protein. The sample records about 540,000 distinct CDR3 sequences, 15% to 20% being singletons. Material: PBMCs from the stem cell graft donor, obtained from the stem cell graft. These receptors were collected from a human donor who donated a stem cell graft to a child with acute lymphoblastic leukemia.

There are a few counts of this clonotype. The chain is built from TRBV6-1 and TRBJ1-4, with D possibly TRBD1 on 6 matching bases. With 8 bases removed from V and 7 bases from J, the gap between germline ends came to 23 bases. The germline V gene has CDR1 MNHNS and CDR2 SASEGT. The CDR3 length is 16 residues. The CDR3 DNA reads as TGTGCCAGCCCCCTAGTATGTGGGGGCTGGAGTGAAAAACTGTTTTTT. Amino acids: CASPLVCGGWSEKLFF.

CDR3 in DNA: TGCGCCAGCAGCTTGCAACCCGCGTCAGGAGACAATGAGCAGTTCTTC. Translating gives CASSLQPASGDNEQFF. The chain employs TRBV5-1 and TRBJ2-1; D ambiguous. Germline V gene data show CDR1 as SGHRS and CDR2 as YFSETQ. CDR3 length equals 16 residues. V lost 1 base and J 5 bases, leaving 16 bases between the germline ends.

This clonotype was seen a handful of times. This chain connects TRBV5-6 to TRBJ1-2; a weak D match, TRBD1 (5 bases). The CDR3 totals 15 residues. V lost 0 bases and J lost 6, with 15 bases in between. The germline CDR1 and CDR2 sequences are SGHDT and YYEEEE. CDR3 in amino acids: CASSLVTGLWDGYTF. CDR3 in DNA: TGTGCCAGCAGCTTGGTAACAGGTTTATGGGATGGCTACACCTTC.

This clonotype has a handful of counts. The chain employs TRBV5-8 and TRBJ1-1; D call uncertain. CDR1 is SGHTS, CDR2 YDEGEE, per germline. V was clipped by 1 base and J by 5 bases, with 12 bases between them. This CDR3 spans 14 amino acids. CDR3 loop: CASSLFWVRTEAFF. CDR3 DNA: TGTGCCAGCAGCTTGTTTTGGGTCCGGACTGAAGCTTTCTTT.

V gene TRBV24-1 combines with J gene TRBJ2-2; 11 nucleotides align to TRBD2. This CDR3 spans 17 amino acids. Germline values: CDR1 KGHDR, CDR2 SFDVKD. After removal of 3 bases from V and 8 bases from J, the junction contained 10 bases not matched to a gene. In nucleotides, the CDR3 is TGTGCCACCAGTGATGGGACTAGCGGTCCTTTGTTTGGGGAGCTGTTTTTT. This sequence encodes CATSDGTSGPLFGELFF.

This clonotype came up a few times. The chain combines TRBV5-1 with TRBJ2-1; D is possibly TRBD1 (6 bases). Trimming cost V 0 bases and J 7 bases, with 11 bases left between them. The CDR3 covers 14 residues. Germline values: CDR1 SGHRS, CDR2 YFSETQ. CDR3 loop: CASSLGQGMNEQFF. As DNA, the CDR3 is TGCGCCAGCAGCTTGGGCCAGGGGATGAATGAGCAGTTCTTC.

This clonotype occurred a few times. V and J are TRBV5-1 and TRBJ2-5; 9 nucleotides agree with TRBD1. The CDR3 spans 16 residues. The trim removed 3 bases at V and 5 bases at J, leaving 11 bases unmatched. Per germline, CDR1 SGHRS and CDR2 YFSETQ. For the CDR3, the DNA is TGCGCCAGCAGCTCACAAGGACAGGGGATGAGGGAGACCCAGTACTTC. Translating it yields CASSSQGQGMRETQYF.

The rearrangement uses TRBV20-1 and TRBJ1-2, with D tentatively TRBD1 (6 bases). The CDR3 spans 14 residues. Per the germline V gene, CDR1 is DFQATT and CDR2 is SNEGSKA (reference sequence). Trimming stripped 2 bases from V and 3 bases from J, with 13 bases between. CDR3 sequence reads: CSARPEGVDYGYTF. In nucleotides, the CDR3 is TGCAGTGCTAGACCGGAGGGGGTAGACTATGGCTACACCTTC.

The chain couples TRBV29-1 to TRBJ1-1; a weak D match, TRBD1 (6 bases). Germline CDR1 reads SQVTM; CDR2 reads ANQGSEA. This CDR3 has 16 amino acids. Trimming shortened V by 1 base and J by 10 bases, and 25 bases separated the two germline ends. CDR3 protein: CSVEGLRQDTLRAAFF. Written as DNA, the CDR3 is TGCAGCGTTGAAGGCCTCCGACAGGACACCCTAAGGGCAGCTTTCTTT.

This clonotype turned up a few times. The V gene is TRBV20-1, the J gene TRBJ2-1; 7 bases agree with TRBD2. V gave up 0 bases and J gave up 3 bases; unmatched junction bases: 8. There are 16 residues in the CDR3. Per germline, CDR1 DFQATT and CDR2 SNEGSKA (reference sequence). The chain's CDR3 is CSARDWGEGLYNEQFF. CDR3 DNA sequence: TGCAGTGCTAGAGATTGGGGGGAGGGCCTCTACAATGAGCAGTTCTTC.

The sample holds many counts of this clonotype. The CDR3 DNA is TGCGCCAGCAGCCAAGAAGTTAGCACAGATACGCAGTATTTT. Its protein product is CASSQEVSTDTQYF. The V and J genes are TRBV4-1 and TRBJ2-3, with no clear D. CDR1 MGHRA and CDR2 YSYEKL come from the germline V gene. The CDR3 extends over 14 amino acids. The germline V and J ends were trimmed by 0 bases and 0 bases, with 4 bases remaining between them.

The rearrangement uses TRBV12-3 or TRBV12-4 and TRBJ2-2, with 7 positions matching TRBD2. With V trimmed by 4 bases and J by 5 bases, 19 bases remained unmatched. The CDR3 spans 19 residues. In nucleotides, the CDR3 is TGTGCCAGCAGTTCCCCAGCCACGGGGAGGGGAGGCGAGACCGGGGAGCTGTTTTTT. Protein: CASSSPATGRGGETGELFF.

This clonotype has at least ten counts. The chain uses TRBV7-9 and TRBJ2-1; D uncertain. CDR3 length: 13 residues. Germline V gives CDR1 SEHNR, CDR2 FQNEAQ (reference sequence). Trimming stripped 2 bases from V and 7 bases from J, with 9 bases between. The CDR3 nucleotides read TGTGCCAGCAGCTTACAAAGTGGGAATGAGCAGTTCTTC. Translated: CASSLQSGNEQFF.

The chain uses TRBV20-1 and TRBJ1-1; D unclear. CDR1 and CDR2 from the germline V gene are DFQATT and SNEGSKA (reference sequence). V shed 4 bases and J shed 5 bases, with 11 bases lying between them. The CDR3 contains 12 residues. CDR3 coding DNA: TGCAGTGCTAACCCTCGGGAAACTGAAGCTTTCTTT. Amino acid sequence: CSANPRETEAFF.

The chain uses TRBV9 and TRBJ2-1; TRBD2 matches at 7 bases. The J segment lost 9 bases and the V segment lost 1 base, leaving 13 bases of the junction unmatched. Germline values: CDR1 SGDLS, CDR2 YYNGEE. The CDR3 is made up of 16 amino acids. CDR3 coding DNA: TGTGCCAGCAGCGTAACTATCGGGGAGGGAGGCATTGAGCAGTTCTTC. Translation: CASSVTIGEGGIEQFF. The full variable domain, its missing parts supplied by reference TRBV9 and TRBJ2-1, is DSGVTQTPKHLITATGQRVTLRCSPRSGDLSVYWYQQSLDQGLQFLIQYYNGEERAKGNILERFSAQQFPDLHSELNLSSLELGDSALYFCASSVTIGEGGIEQFFGPGTRLTVL.

J is TRBJ2-2 and V is TRBV5-5, with 8 bases aligning to TRBD2. V shed 4 bases, J shed 1 base, and the junction held 6 bases outside the gene matches. CDR1 and CDR2 from the germline V gene are SGHKS and YYEKEE (reference sequence). This CDR3 spans 16 amino acids. The CDR3 coding sequence is TGTGCCAGCAGCGCGACTAGCGTATTGAACACCGGGGAGCTGTTTTTT. It is translated as CASSATSVLNTGELFF.

This clonotype has just a few counts. V gene TRBV5-1 combines with J gene TRBJ2-1; no clear D gene. The CDR3 runs to 14 residues. Trimming removed 0 bases at V and 7 bases at J, with 11 bases between. The V gene's germline CDR1 is SGHRS and CDR2 YFSETQ. This CDR3 reads CASSLDLRLNEQFF. CDR3 bases: TGCGCCAGCAGCTTGGATCTGCGGTTAAATGAGCAGTTCTTC.

V gene TRBV27 combines with J gene TRBJ2-5; 7 positions match TRBD2. V was clipped by 0 bases and J by 7 bases; unmatched bases: 11. The germline V gene has CDR1 MNHEY and CDR2 SMNVEV (reference sequence). The CDR3 loop spans 16 amino acids. The CDR3 bases are TGTGCCAGCAGTTTATCGGCGCTTCACCAGCGGGGGACCCAGTACTTC. Amino acids: CASSLSALHQRGTQYF.